The clone carrying this T cell receptor beta chain occurred many times. The CDR3 loop spans 16 amino acids. The germline gives CDR1 MNHEY, CDR2 SMNVEV (reference sequence). Trimming shortened V by 4 bases and J by 2 bases, and 15 bases separated the two germline ends. One entry per CDR3 protein results from TCRdb running MiXCR on the RT-PCR reads. The sample yields more than 550,000 distinct CDR3 sequences, 13% to 15% seen once. Sequenced: memory CD4+ T cells from blood. The genes are TRBV27 and TRBJ1-5; D remains ambiguous. This receptor was identified in a female donor in good health, serving as a healthy control. The CDR3 nucleotides are TGTGCCAGCAGTTCCTCCTTGCTTGGGCGCAATCAGCCCCAGCATTTT. Its translation is CASSSSLLGRNQPQHF.